This T cell receptor beta chain appears in the sequencing data of a study of T cell responses to AZD1222 COVID-19 vaccine (dated by TCRdb to the early 2020s). At the level of the whole study: TCR sequencing covered about 230 trial participants: approximately 200 given two doses of AZD1222 and approximately 26 given two doses of MenACWY control vaccine. Trial participants were enrolled into age subgroups of 18-55, 56-69 and 70-plus years, which contained approximately 150, 28 and 58 TCR-sequenced participants, respectively. The paper's findings and limits, for the study overall: The 56-69-year group was small, and its depth increase did not reach significance, likely because of low power. After two AZD1222 doses, both the breadth and the depth of spike-specific TCRs were significantly higher than at day 0 and than in MenACWY recipients. Vaccine-associated CD4 TCRs spanned the whole spike protein, with dominant responses in regions 160-218 and 743-854. Reportedly, almost half of the unique spike-specific TCRs recognized epitopes lying outside the regions that are mutated in the B.1.351 and B.1.1.7 variants. Most participants were white British and females outnumbered males, and the authors suggested that clonal diversity may have been underestimated. Because no day 14 peak-response samples were available, the repertoires could be characterized only after the peak T cell response. Conclusions about previously exposed vaccinees are limited because only a handful of AZD1222 recipients were SARS-CoV-2 seropositive at baseline.

In light of the paper, this sample's time point label describes: about 28 days (+/-7) after the second vaccine dose. Because spike-specific TCR depth and breadth did not differ between the two schedules, AZD1222 recipients who got a second dose at roughly 4 weeks were pooled with those who got a second dose at roughly 12 weeks. The vaccinee samples were drawn from two UK trials, COV001 and COV002, one of which was a single-blind randomized controlled phase 2/3 trial testing AZD1222 (ChAdOx1 nCoV-19) in healthy adults. For TCRbeta chain sequencing, PBMC samples were collected from trial participants at day 0 and at day 28 after the second dose. The CDR3 goes from the cysteine to the phenylalanine over 14 residues. Solely the CDR3 DNA is kept, with 42 bases framed from the first base. For CDR1 and CDR2, the germline V gene lists SGHRS and YFSETQ. Relative to germline, V is 1 base shorter and J is 0 bases shorter, with 7 bases between their ends.

Worth noting for this clone: What antigen it recognizes has not been identified. Base qualities are not recorded, but no much larger clone differs from it by a single base.

The CDR3 regions of human TCRbeta chains were analyzed by immunosequencing. Concerning the study's data processing: Repertoire TCRs were checked for matches against a reference library of SARS-CoV-2-specific TCRs that had been generated using the MIRA antigen-specificity platform. Breadth was defined as the fraction of unique TCRs that were SARS-CoV-2-associated, and depth was defined as the fraction of total T cells that were SARS-CoV-2-associated. Using the MIRA data, every spike-specific TCR was mapped to the spike region that the TCR reacted to and assigned to either a CD4 or a CD8 class. Log10-transformed breadth and depth values were compared by one-way ANOVA with Sidak's multiple comparisons tests. The source is immuneACCESS, and TCRdb retained only in-frame sequences with V and J called. Part of the clones is not carried over; for the studies checked, unresolved V genes explain less than half of this, and the remainder is unexplained. V, J and clone size are those of that table, while D and trimming were read from the DNA. The sample table lists roughly 87,000 clones, approximately 89% of them with a count of one. Jointly, the top ten make up approximately 5% of the sample.

The chain is assembled from TRBV5-1 and TRBJ1-1; the D segment cannot be called with confidence. Sequenced here: peripheral blood, sampled 28 days after the second AZD1222 dose. This clonotype originated in an adult who received the AZD1222 COVID-19 vaccine. The CDR3 reads CASSLNVLNTEAFF. The nucleotide sequence reads TGCGCCAGCAGCTTGAATGTTTTGAACACTGAAGCTTTCTTT.